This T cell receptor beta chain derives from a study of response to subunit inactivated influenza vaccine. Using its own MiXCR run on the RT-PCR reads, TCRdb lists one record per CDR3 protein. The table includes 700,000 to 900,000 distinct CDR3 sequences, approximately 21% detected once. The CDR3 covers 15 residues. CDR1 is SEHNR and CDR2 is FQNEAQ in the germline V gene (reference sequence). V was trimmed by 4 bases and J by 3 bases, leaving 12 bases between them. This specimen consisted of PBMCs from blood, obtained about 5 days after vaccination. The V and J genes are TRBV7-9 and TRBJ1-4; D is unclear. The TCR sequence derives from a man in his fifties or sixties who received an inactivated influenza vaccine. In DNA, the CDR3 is TGTGCCAGCAGCTCATCAGTCGTAGCTAATGAAAAACTGTTTTTT. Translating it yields CASSSSVVANEKLFF.